What follows describes a single TCR beta chain. It has no known antigen specificity. No base-level quality is on record; no much larger clone is a single base apart. The approximately 39 donors, aged 6 to 90 years, were systemically healthy Caucasian individuals from Russia. Approximately 10 milliliters of peripheral blood were collected from each donor into EDTA-treated Vacutainer tubes. Ficoll-Paque density-gradient centrifugation was used to isolate PBMCs, with at least 6 million obtained per sample. Total RNA was extracted from PBMCs with Trizol reagent, with at least 6 micrograms obtained per sample. For every donor, flow cytometry on a PBMC aliquot measured the percentage of naive CD45RAhigh/CD27high T cells. Relative to germline, V is missing 3 bases and J is missing 5 bases, with 11 bases of the junction outside any gene match. The CDR3 runs 16 residues from the cysteine to the phenylalanine. Left in the record is the CDR3 DNA by itself, 48 bases read in frame from the first base.

Library creation used 5' RACE. The instrument was an Illumina HiSeq 2500. A second PCR of about 6 to 12 cycles was performed with a sample-barcoded 5' primer and a J-beta primer mix. A unique molecular identifier was introduced onto each TCR beta cDNA molecule by a template-switch 5' adaptor carrying 12 random nucleotides. At least 3 million CDR3-containing paired-end reads were obtained from each sample. The Mint cDNA synthesis kit, primed by a TRBC-specific oligonucleotide, was used to synthesize first-strand cDNA from all RNA. All cDNA was treated with uracil-DNA glycosylase and then went through a first 18-cycle PCR with the universal primers M1SS and BC2_uni_R. The original methods were these. For normalization, 1 million high-quality reads, each with a distinct molecular identifier, were randomly selected from each sample. Instead of being binned into consensus sequences, reads that shared molecular identifiers were thrown out. MiTCR, with a Q25 quality threshold and the strictest error-elimination algorithm, was used for CDR3 identification, clonotype clustering and error correction. A nonparametric unseen species model with Euler transformation was used to estimate a lower bound on total TCR beta diversity. TCRdb took the public reads, trimmed them with fastp at Q25, ran MiXCR for clone calling and kept in-frame beta chains. Under each unique CDR3 protein, matching rows form one entry showing the most common genes and DNA. The V and J calls here are based on TCRdb, not the publication. The sample profile shows over 1.5 million distinct CDR3 sequences; just under 50% of them were found once. The ten largest clonotypes hold about 2.1% of the sample.

This record belongs to a study of blood T cells in healthy people across ages (dated by TCRdb to about 2015). In terms of the full investigation: In model experiments, template switching captured roughly one uniquely barcoded TCR beta cDNA molecule for every two T cells. Using deep sequencing normalized with unique cDNA molecular identifiers, the study measured how TCR beta repertoire diversity changes with age. The donors were split into four age groups: young (average approximately 16 years), middle-aged (around 37), aged (62) and long-lived (about 82). To avoid experimental bias, donors of different ages were spread randomly across the sequencing lanes. Two additional independent replicas of 1 million unique cDNA reads from the same blood draw were analyzed for two donors (one aged 18 to 30 and one aged 80 or older). Findings and caveats that apply to the study as a whole: As age increased, observed TCR beta diversity per million T cells dropped in a roughly linear way, and a significant reduction was already evident by age approximately 40. Bulk unsorted PBMC profiling prevented conclusive comparison of naive and antigen-experienced compartments. Estimates of total diversity based on one million sequenced T cells were considered lower bounds and underestimates. A strong correlation was found between observed TCR beta diversity and the percentage of naive T cells measured by flow cytometry. Compared with the aged group, more naive CD4+ T cells, fewer expanded clones and increased TCR diversity were shown by the long-lived group, suggesting age selection. Because the CMV infection status of the donors was unknown, age-related changes in expanded clonotypes may potentially have been confounded.

The sequence came from a woman between 35 and 50 years old in good health. The specimen sequenced was blood. The chain uses TRBV12-3 or TRBV12-4 and TRBJ2-3; 7 central nucleotides agree with TRBD1. The DNA sequence is given as TGTGCCAGCAGTTTGGTATCGGGACAGATAGGAGATACGCAGTATTTT. This sequence encodes CASSLVSGQIGDTQYF.